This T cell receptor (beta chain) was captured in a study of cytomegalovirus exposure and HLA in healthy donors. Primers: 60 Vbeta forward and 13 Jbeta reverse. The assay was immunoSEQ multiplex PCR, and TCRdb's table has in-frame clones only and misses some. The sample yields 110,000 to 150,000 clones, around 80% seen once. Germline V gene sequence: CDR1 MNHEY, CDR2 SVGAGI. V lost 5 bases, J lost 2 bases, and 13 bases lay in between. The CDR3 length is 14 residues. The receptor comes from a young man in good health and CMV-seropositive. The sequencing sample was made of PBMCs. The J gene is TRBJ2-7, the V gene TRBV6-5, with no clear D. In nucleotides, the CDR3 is TGTGCCAGCAGTGGTCTAGGCTCTACCTACGAGCAGTACTTC. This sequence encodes CASSGLGSTYEQYF.